The next 3 T cell receptor beta chains were all read from a single sample in a study of shared clonotypes between healthy human individuals. Measured with immunoSEQ multiplex PCR; TCRdb has only the in-frame clones, and not every one. The sample lists approximately 2.5 million clones, approximately 94% occurring once. Sample: naive CD4+ T cells sorted from blood. Subset described: CD45RA+ positively selected. The receptors shown here come from a man aged 18 to 29 in good health.

The rearrangement joins TRBV18 to TRBJ1-2, with D unresolved. CDR1 and CDR2 from the germline V gene are KGHSH and LQKENI. The CDR3 runs 15 residues. With 6 bases removed from V and 0 bases from J, the gap between germline ends came to 14 bases. The CDR3 loop reads CASSAASASNYGYTF. The CDR3 nucleotides read TGTGCCAGCTCCGCCGCCAGCGCGTCTAACTATGGCTACACCTTC.

Concerning this clone itself: The sample holds other DNA sequences that translate to the same CDR3. This chain links TRBV5-1 with TRBJ2-7; 9 bases match TRBD2. This CDR3 spans 14 amino acids. V lost 1 base, J lost 3 bases, and 2 bases stayed unmatched. Germline lookup yields CDR1 SGHRS and CDR2 YFSETQ. The CDR3 DNA reads as TGCGCCAGCAGCTTGTATAGCGGGAGCTACGAGCAGTACTTC. Its translation: CASSLYSGSYEQYF.

This clone is a singleton in its sample. The rearrangement links TRBV5-4 to TRBJ2-3; 12 bases are shared with TRBD2. The trim removed 2 bases at V and 3 bases at J, leaving 4 bases unmatched. CDR1 is SGHNT, CDR2 YYREEE, per germline (reference sequence). CDR3 length: 16 residues. The CDR3 region is CASSFGTSGSTDTQYF. CDR3 in DNA: TGTGCCAGCAGCTTCGGGACTAGCGGGTCAACAGATACGCAGTATTTT.